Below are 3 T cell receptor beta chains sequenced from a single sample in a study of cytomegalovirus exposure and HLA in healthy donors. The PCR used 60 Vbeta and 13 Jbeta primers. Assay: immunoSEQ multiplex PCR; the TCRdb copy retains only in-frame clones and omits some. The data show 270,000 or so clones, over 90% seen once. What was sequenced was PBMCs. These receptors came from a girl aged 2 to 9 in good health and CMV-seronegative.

This CDR3 reads CASSFSLAGGYNEQFF. CDR3 coding DNA: TGCGCCAGCAGCTTCTCTTTAGCGGGAGGGTACAATGAGCAGTTCTTC. V and J are TRBV5-1 and TRBJ2-1; 11 bases map to TRBD2. The CDR3 covers 16 residues. With 2 bases clipped from V and 4 bases from J, the junction kept 5 bases outside the gene matches. Germline CDR1 is SGHRS and CDR2 is YFSETQ.

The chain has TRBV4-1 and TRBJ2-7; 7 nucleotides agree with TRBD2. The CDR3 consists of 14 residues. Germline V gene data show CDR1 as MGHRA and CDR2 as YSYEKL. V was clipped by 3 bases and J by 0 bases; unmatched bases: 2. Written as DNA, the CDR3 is TGCGCCAGCAGCCAGGGGACTACCTCCTACGAGCAGTACTTC. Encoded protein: CASSQGTTSYEQYF.

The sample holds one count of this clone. The CDR3 sequence: CASSQGQGSYEQYF. CDR3 sequence (DNA): TGTGCCAGCAGCCAGGGACAGGGGTCTTACGAGCAGTACTTC. The chain combines TRBV11-2 with TRBJ2-7; 10 positions agree with TRBD1. Germline values: CDR1 SGHAT, CDR2 FQNNGV. This CDR3 has 14 amino acids. The V segment lost 5 bases and the J segment 4 bases; nucleotides outside the gene matches: 5.